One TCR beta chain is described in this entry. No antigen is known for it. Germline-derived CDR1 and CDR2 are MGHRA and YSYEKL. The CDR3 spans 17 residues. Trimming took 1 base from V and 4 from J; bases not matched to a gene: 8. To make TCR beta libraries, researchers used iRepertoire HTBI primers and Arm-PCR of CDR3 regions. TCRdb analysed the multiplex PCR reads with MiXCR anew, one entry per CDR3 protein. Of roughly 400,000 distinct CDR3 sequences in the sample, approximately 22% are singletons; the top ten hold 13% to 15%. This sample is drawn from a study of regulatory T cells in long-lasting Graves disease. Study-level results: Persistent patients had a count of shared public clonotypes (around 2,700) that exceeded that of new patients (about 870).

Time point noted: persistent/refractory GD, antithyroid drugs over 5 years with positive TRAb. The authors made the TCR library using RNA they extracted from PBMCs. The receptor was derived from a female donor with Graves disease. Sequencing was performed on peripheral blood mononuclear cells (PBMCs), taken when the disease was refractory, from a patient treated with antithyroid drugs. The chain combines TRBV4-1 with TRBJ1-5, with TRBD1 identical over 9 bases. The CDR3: CASSQAPGQGGNQPQHF. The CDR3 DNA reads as TGCGCCAGCAGCCAAGCTCCGGGACAGGGAGGGAATCAGCCCCAGCATTTT.